The clone carrying this T cell receptor beta chain appeared once. Data came from immunoSEQ multiplex PCR; TCRdb stores just in-frame clones and leaves some out. The sample consists of 45,000 to 65,000 clones, around 82% of them appearing once. The germline CDR1 and CDR2 sequences are MDHEN and SYDVKM. Trimming stripped 5 bases from V and 5 bases from J, with 13 bases between. The CDR3 contains 13 residues. The data stem from a study of PD-L1 blockade in urothelial cancer. Study details: The study started patients on atezolizumab in the mid-2010s, giving 1,200 mg intravenously every 3 weeks. Analysis of blood occurred 3 weeks (second dose) and 6 weeks after treatment start.

The V call is TRBV28, the J call TRBJ2-7, with D perhaps TRBD1 (5 bases). The sequences come from PBMCs, collected around atezolizumab (anti-PD-L1) treatment. This sequence originates from a man between 40 and 49 years old with urothelial cancer. CDR3 sequence: CASSPTGNHEQYF. The CDR3 DNA sequence: TGTGCCAGCAGTCCAACAGGTAACCACGAGCAGTACTTC.